The rows below give T cell receptor beta chains drawn from one sample of a study of siplizumab effects on memory and regulatory T cells. Some clones are missing from TCRdb's copy, which holds only in-frame ones; the method was immunoSEQ multiplex PCR. The top ten hold roughly 0.6% of the sample, which has some 100,000 clones, roughly 94% seen once. Source material: Tregs sorted from blood. All receptors derive from a human donor in good health. Both conserved end residues are part of each CDR3. The D gene is left open where the match is weak. Expanded clones get a size class; other rows say once, few or many, or leave the size out.

clone size: .; J gene: TRBJ2-1; D gene: TRBD2; V gene: TRBV10-3; CDR3 protein: CAIGRGAEQFF; CDR3 DNA: TGTGCCATCGGGAGGGGCGCTGAGCAGTTCTTC
clone size: .; J gene: TRBJ2-1; D gene: .; V gene: TRBV9; CDR3 protein: CASSPRDQTPGYNEQFF; CDR3 DNA: TGTGCCAGCAGCCCACGGGACCAAACTCCGGGCTACAATGAGCAGTTCTTC
clone size: .; J gene: TRBJ2-7; D gene: TRBD2; V gene: TRBV28; CDR3 protein: CASSILAGVDEQYF; CDR3 DNA: TGTGCCAGCAGTATCCTAGCGGGAGTGGACGAGCAGTACTTC
clone size: .; J gene: TRBJ2-3; D gene: .; V gene: TRBV18; CDR3 protein: CASSPGADTQYF; CDR3 DNA: TGTGCCAGCTCACCAGGGGCGGATACGCAGTATTTT
clone size: .; J gene: TRBJ2-7; D gene: .; V gene: TRBV27; CDR3 protein: CASSLLPPYEQYF; CDR3 DNA: TGTGCCAGCAGTCTCCTACCACCCTACGAGCAGTACTTC
clone size: .; J gene: TRBJ2-7; D gene: .; V gene: TRBV29-1; CDR3 protein: CSVLVSYEQYF; CDR3 DNA: TGCAGCGTTTTGGTATCCTACGAGCAGTACTTC
clone size: once; J gene: TRBJ1-1; D gene: .; V gene: TRBV28; CDR3 protein: CASTLTFGRKIEAFF; CDR3 DNA: TGTGCCAGCACCCTCACCTTTGGACGGAAAATTGAAGCTTTCTTT
clone size: once; J gene: TRBJ1-2; D gene: .; V gene: TRBV7-9; CDR3 protein: CASTTLGSTF; CDR3 DNA: TGTGCCAGCACCACCCTGGGGTCCACCTTC
clone size: .; J gene: TRBJ2-7; D gene: .; V gene: TRBV23-1; CDR3 protein: CASPYPPRDPREYF; CDR3 DNA: TGCGCCAGCCCCTACCCCCCCCGAGACCCTCGTGAGTACTTC
clone size: .; J gene: TRBJ1-2; D gene: TRBD1; V gene: TRBV19; CDR3 protein: CASSITGGMNADGYTF; CDR3 DNA: TGTGCCAGTAGTATAACAGGGGGTATGAATGCGGATGGCTACACCTTC
clone size: .; J gene: TRBJ2-1; D gene: .; V gene: TRBV29-1; CDR3 protein: CSVYASDRDSYNEQFF; CDR3 DNA: TGCAGCGTTTACGCCTCGGACCGCGACTCCTACAATGAGCAGTTCTTC
clone size: .; J gene: TRBJ2-1; D gene: TRBD2; V gene: TRBV19; CDR3 protein: CASSGLAGGDRGYNEQFF; CDR3 DNA: TGTGCCAGTAGCGGACTAGCGGGAGGGGATCGAGGATACAATGAGCAGTTCTTC
clone size: .; J gene: TRBJ2-2; D gene: .; V gene: TRBV5-6; CDR3 protein: CASSSSYYTGELFF; CDR3 DNA: TGTGCCAGCAGCTCCTCCTACTACACCGGGGAGCTGTTTTTT
clone size: .; J gene: TRBJ2-1; D gene: .; V gene: TRBV5-1; CDR3 protein: CASSSTPSNNEQFF; CDR3 DNA: TGCGCCAGCAGCTCGACCCCGTCGAACAATGAGCAGTTCTTC
clone size: .; J gene: TRBJ2-3; D gene: .; V gene: TRBV5-1; CDR3 protein: CASSLAYGADTQYF; CDR3 DNA: TGCGCCAGCAGCTTGGCCTACGGGGCAGATACGCAGTATTTT
clone size: .; J gene: TRBJ2-7; D gene: TRBD2; V gene: TRBV28; CDR3 protein: CASRLGRVRNSSYEQYF; CDR3 DNA: TGTGCCAGCAGGCTAGGGAGGGTCAGGAATAGCTCCTACGAGCAGTACTTC
clone size: .; J gene: TRBJ1-3; D gene: .; V gene: TRBV19; CDR3 protein: CASSNPSRSSGNTIYF; CDR3 DNA: TGTGCCAGTAGCAATCCCAGTCGTTCCTCTGGAAACACCATATATTTT
clone size: .; J gene: TRBJ2-7; D gene: TRBD1; V gene: TRBV29-1; CDR3 protein: CSVATRQGIYEQYF; CDR3 DNA: TGCAGCGTCGCAACTAGACAGGGGATCTACGAGCAGTACTTC
clone size: .; J gene: TRBJ1-1; D gene: TRBD1; V gene: TRBV7-9; CDR3 protein: CASSARQGNTEAFF; CDR3 DNA: TGTGCCAGCAGCGCCCGACAGGGAAACACTGAAGCTTTCTTT
clone size: .; J gene: TRBJ1-4; D gene: .; V gene: TRBV7-9; CDR3 protein: CAGQKVANEKLFF; CDR3 DNA: TGTGCCGGGCAGAAGGTCGCTAATGAAAAACTGTTTTTT
clone size: .; J gene: TRBJ2-1; D gene: .; V gene: TRBV19; CDR3 protein: CASSFRIGLEQFF; CDR3 DNA: TGTGCCAGTAGTTTCCGCATAGGATTAGAGCAGTTCTTC
clone size: .; J gene: TRBJ1-2; D gene: .; V gene: TRBV6-5; CDR3 protein: CASSYTRQVYTSGYTF; CDR3 DNA: TGTGCCAGCAGTTACACACGACAGGTGTATACTAGTGGCTACACCTTC
clone size: .; J gene: TRBJ1-4; D gene: .; V gene: TRBV7-6; CDR3 protein: CASSSRASNEKLFF; CDR3 DNA: TGTGCCAGCAGTTCCAGGGCCTCTAATGAAAAACTGTTTTTT
clone size: .; J gene: TRBJ2-3; D gene: .; V gene: TRBV9; CDR3 protein: CASSQLQGMTDTQYF; CDR3 DNA: TGTGCCAGCAGCCAGTTGCAGGGTATGACAGATACGCAGTATTTT
clone size: .; J gene: TRBJ2-7; D gene: .; V gene: TRBV28; CDR3 protein: CASSSRDRPDTYEQYF; CDR3 DNA: TGTGCCAGCAGTTCCCGAGACAGGCCCGATACCTACGAGCAGTACTTC
clone size: .; J gene: TRBJ2-3; D gene: .; V gene: TRBV6-5; CDR3 protein: CASRPTGTDTQYF; CDR3 DNA: TGTGCCAGCAGGCCCACAGGGACAGATACGCAGTATTTT
clone size: few; J gene: TRBJ2-3; D gene: TRBD2; V gene: TRBV5-1; CDR3 protein: CASSLGLAFSTDTQYF; CDR3 DNA: TGCGCCAGCAGCTTGGGACTAGCGTTTAGCACAGATACGCAGTATTTT
clone size: .; J gene: TRBJ2-7; D gene: .; V gene: TRBV11-2; CDR3 protein: CASSLELGEQYF; CDR3 DNA: TGTGCCAGCAGCTTAGAACTGGGCGAGCAGTACTTC
clone size: .; J gene: TRBJ2-7; D gene: TRBD2; V gene: TRBV9; CDR3 protein: CASSFQAGAPYEQYF; CDR3 DNA: TGTGCCAGCAGCTTCCAAGCGGGAGCCCCCTACGAGCAGTACTTC
clone size: .; J gene: TRBJ1-3; D gene: .; V gene: TRBV13; CDR3 protein: CASSLRLGSGNTIYF; CDR3 DNA: TGTGCCAGCAGCTTAAGGCTGGGGTCGGGAAACACCATATATTTT
clone size: .; J gene: TRBJ2-3; D gene: TRBD1; V gene: TRBV7-9; CDR3 protein: CASKGTGEGDTQYF; CDR3 DNA: TGTGCCAGCAAGGGGACAGGGGAAGGAGATACGCAGTATTTT
clone size: .; J gene: TRBJ2-3; D gene: TRBD2; V gene: TRBV28; CDR3 protein: CASTLLGTSGSQQYF; CDR3 DNA: TGTGCCAGCACCCTTCTAGGGACTAGCGGGTCCCAGCAGTATTTT
clone size: .; J gene: TRBJ2-1; D gene: TRBD2; V gene: TRBV28; CDR3 protein: CASSFLAGGRGSFYNEQFF; CDR3 DNA: TGTGCCAGCAGTTTCCTAGCGGGAGGGCGGGGGAGCTTCTACAATGAGCAGTTCTTC
clone size: .; J gene: TRBJ2-1; D gene: TRBD1; V gene: TRBV6-5; CDR3 protein: CASSPTGASEQFF; CDR3 DNA: TGTGCCAGCAGCCCAACAGGGGCAAGTGAGCAGTTCTTC
clone size: .; J gene: TRBJ1-2; D gene: .; V gene: TRBV16; CDR3 protein: CASSQWVGDVNYGYTF; CDR3 DNA: TGTGCCAGCAGCCAATGGGTAGGGGACGTAAACTATGGCTACACCTTC
clone size: .; J gene: TRBJ2-1; D gene: TRBD2; V gene: TRBV5-1; CDR3 protein: CASSWFSGSSRNEQFF; CDR3 DNA: TGCGCCAGCAGCTGGTTTAGCGGGAGCTCGAGGAATGAGCAGTTCTTC
clone size: .; J gene: TRBJ2-7; D gene: TRBD2; V gene: TRBV11-2; CDR3 protein: CASSRAGALFEQYF; CDR3 DNA: TGTGCCAGCAGCCGAGCGGGAGCTTTATTTGAGCAGTACTTC
clone size: .; J gene: TRBJ1-5; D gene: TRBD1; V gene: TRBV7-8; CDR3 protein: CASSGQGVTMSNQPQHF; CDR3 DNA: TGTGCCAGCAGTGGACAGGGTGTAACTATGAGCAATCAGCCCCAGCATTTT
clone size: few; J gene: TRBJ2-5; D gene: .; V gene: TRBV7-8; CDR3 protein: CASSLGHASETQYF; CDR3 DNA: TGTGCCAGCAGCTTAGGACACGCCAGTGAGACCCAGTACTTC
clone size: once; J gene: TRBJ1-4; D gene: .; V gene: TRBV9; CDR3 protein: CASSPTEGRNEKLFF; CDR3 DNA: TGTGCCAGCAGCCCCACCGAAGGTCGTAATGAAAAACTGTTTTTT
clone size: .; J gene: TRBJ2-7; D gene: .; V gene: TRBV5-4; CDR3 protein: CASSSPTYEQYF; CDR3 DNA: TGTGCCAGCAGCTCACCCACCTACGAGCAGTACTTC
clone size: .; J gene: TRBJ2-7; D gene: .; V gene: TRBV28; CDR3 protein: CASFPITGQIYEQYF; CDR3 DNA: TGTGCCAGCTTTCCCATAACGGGACAAATCTACGAGCAGTACTTC
clone size: .; J gene: TRBJ1-4; D gene: .; V gene: TRBV5-1; CDR3 protein: CASSPDGREKLFF; CDR3 DNA: TGCGCCAGCAGCCCGGACGGGCGGGAAAAACTGTTTTTT
clone size: .; J gene: TRBJ2-1; D gene: TRBD2; V gene: TRBV18; CDR3 protein: CASSPGTSANYNEQFF; CDR3 DNA: TGTGCCAGCTCACCGGGGACTAGCGCCAATTACAATGAGCAGTTCTTC
clone size: .; J gene: TRBJ2-1; D gene: .; V gene: TRBV6-5; CDR3 protein: CASSYGGEQFF; CDR3 DNA: TGTGCCAGCAGTTACGGTGGCGAGCAGTTCTTC
clone size: .; J gene: TRBJ2-7; D gene: .; V gene: TRBV5-1; CDR3 protein: CASSLAGTGYEQYF; CDR3 DNA: TGCGCCAGCAGCTTGGCCGGAACAGGCTACGAGCAGTACTTC
clone size: .; J gene: TRBJ1-5; D gene: TRBD1; V gene: TRBV27; CDR3 protein: CASSRQGAISNQPQHF; CDR3 DNA: TGTGCCAGCAGTCGACAGGGGGCTATCAGCAATCAGCCCCAGCATTTT